The clone carrying this T cell receptor (beta chain) was recorded only once. The data stem from a study of blood T cell repertoires in COVID-19. Looking at the study overall: The United States, Italy and Spain supplied acute and convalescent COVID-19 samples. PBMCs, B-cell-depleted T cells, or T cells provided the cDNA or gDNA that made up the material.

Measured with immunoSEQ multiplex PCR; TCRdb has only the in-frame clones, and not every one. The data show approximately 100,000 clones, approximately 80% seen once. Specimen: peripheral blood. The source of this sequence is a woman in her fifties or sixties with acute or convalescent COVID-19.

The CDR3 sequence is CASSQGAGQPQHF. CDR3 coding DNA: TGTGCCAGCAGTCAGGGGGCAGGTCAGCCCCAGCATTTT. The chain carries TRBV6-5 and TRBJ1-5; TRBD1 aligns across 8 bases. The trim removed 5 bases at V and 6 bases at J, leaving 3 bases unmatched. This CDR3 has 13 residues. Germline V gene sequence: CDR1 MNHEY, CDR2 SVGAGI.